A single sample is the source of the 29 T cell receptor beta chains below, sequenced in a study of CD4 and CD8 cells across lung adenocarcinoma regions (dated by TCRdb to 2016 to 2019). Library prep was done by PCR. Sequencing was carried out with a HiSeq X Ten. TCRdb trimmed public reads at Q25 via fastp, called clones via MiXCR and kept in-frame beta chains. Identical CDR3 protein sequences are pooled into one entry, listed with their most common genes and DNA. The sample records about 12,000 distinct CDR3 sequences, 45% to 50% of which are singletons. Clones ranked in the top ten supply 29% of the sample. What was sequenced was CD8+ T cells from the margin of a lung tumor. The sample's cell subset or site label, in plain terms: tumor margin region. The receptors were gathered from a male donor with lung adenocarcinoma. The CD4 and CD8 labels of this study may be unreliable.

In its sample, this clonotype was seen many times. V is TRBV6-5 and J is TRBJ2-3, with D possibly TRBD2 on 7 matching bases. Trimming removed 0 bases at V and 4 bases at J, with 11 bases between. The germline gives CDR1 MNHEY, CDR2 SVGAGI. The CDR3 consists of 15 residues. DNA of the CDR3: TGTGCCAGCAGTTACTCAGGGGGGGCCCCAGATACGCAGTATTTT. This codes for CASSYSGGAPDTQYF.

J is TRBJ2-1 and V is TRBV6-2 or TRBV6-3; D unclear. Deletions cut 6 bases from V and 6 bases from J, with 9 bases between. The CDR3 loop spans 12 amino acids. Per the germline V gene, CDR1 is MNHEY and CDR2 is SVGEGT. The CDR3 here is CASRDPSNEQFF. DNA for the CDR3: TGTGCCAGCAGGGACCCATCCAATGAGCAGTTCTTC.

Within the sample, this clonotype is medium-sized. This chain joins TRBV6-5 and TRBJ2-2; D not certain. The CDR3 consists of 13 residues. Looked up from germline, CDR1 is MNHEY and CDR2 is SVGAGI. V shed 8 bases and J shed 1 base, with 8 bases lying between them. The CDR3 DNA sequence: TGTGCCAGCGGGTTGATGAACACCGGGGAGCTGTTTTTT. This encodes CASGLMNTGELFF.

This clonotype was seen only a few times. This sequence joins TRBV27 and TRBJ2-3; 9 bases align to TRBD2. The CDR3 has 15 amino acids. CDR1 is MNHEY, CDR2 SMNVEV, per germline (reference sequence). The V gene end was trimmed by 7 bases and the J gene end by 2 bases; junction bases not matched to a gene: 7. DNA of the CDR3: TGTGCCAGCACCCGACTAGCGGATCTCACAGATACGCAGTATTTT. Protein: CASTRLADLTDTQYF.

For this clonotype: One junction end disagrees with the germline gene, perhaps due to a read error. The CDR3 region has the DNA TGTGGCAGCGACACGGGGGTGTGGGCCAAAAATACTCAGTACTTC. Protein sequence: CGSDTGVWAKNTQYF. The chain joins TRBV6-1 to TRBJ2-4; the D gene is possibly TRBD2 (6 bases). The CDR3 runs 15 residues. Germline lookup yields CDR1 MNHNS and CDR2 SASEGT.

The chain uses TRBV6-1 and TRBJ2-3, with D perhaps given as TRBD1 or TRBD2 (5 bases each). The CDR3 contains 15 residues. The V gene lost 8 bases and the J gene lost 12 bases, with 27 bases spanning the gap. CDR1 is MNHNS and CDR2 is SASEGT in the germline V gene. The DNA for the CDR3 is TGTGCCAGCGGTGCGCGGCAGGGAGCCAAAAACACTCAGTATTTT. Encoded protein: CASGARQGAKNTQYF.

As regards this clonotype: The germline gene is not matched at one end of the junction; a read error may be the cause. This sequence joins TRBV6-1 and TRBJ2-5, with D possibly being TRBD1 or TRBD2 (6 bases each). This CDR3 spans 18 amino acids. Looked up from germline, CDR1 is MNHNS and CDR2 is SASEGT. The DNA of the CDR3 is TGTGCCAGCAGTGAGAGGACGCTCGGGGGCCGTGACCAAGACACCCAGTACTTC. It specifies CASSERTLGGRDQDTQYF.

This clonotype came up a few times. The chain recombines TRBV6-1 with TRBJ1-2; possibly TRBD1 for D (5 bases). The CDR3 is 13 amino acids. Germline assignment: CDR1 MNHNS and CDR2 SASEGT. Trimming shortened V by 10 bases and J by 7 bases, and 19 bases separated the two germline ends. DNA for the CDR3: TGTGCCACCGTGACAGCTTCCTCTCTTGGCTACACCTTC. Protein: CATVTASSLGYTF.

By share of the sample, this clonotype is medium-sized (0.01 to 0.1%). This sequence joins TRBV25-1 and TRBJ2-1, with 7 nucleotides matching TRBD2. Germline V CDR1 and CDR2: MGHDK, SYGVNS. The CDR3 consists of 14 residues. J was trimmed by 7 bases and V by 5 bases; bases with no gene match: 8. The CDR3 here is CASSRGEGQNEQFF. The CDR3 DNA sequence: TGTGCCAGCAGTCGGGGGGAGGGCCAGAATGAGCAGTTCTTC.

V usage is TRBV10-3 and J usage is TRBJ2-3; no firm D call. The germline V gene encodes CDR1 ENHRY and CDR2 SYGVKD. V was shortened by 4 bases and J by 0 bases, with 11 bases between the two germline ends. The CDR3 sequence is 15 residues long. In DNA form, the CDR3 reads TGTGCCATCAGTGTCGGCGGCTCTAGCACAGATACGCAGTATTTT. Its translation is CAISVGGSSTDTQYF.

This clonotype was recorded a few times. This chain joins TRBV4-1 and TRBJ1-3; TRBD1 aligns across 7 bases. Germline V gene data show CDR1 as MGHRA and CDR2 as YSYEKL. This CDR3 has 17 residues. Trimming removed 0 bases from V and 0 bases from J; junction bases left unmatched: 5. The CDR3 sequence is CASSQDRGTDSGNTIYF. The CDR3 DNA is TGCGCCAGCAGCCAAGACCGGGGGACAGACTCTGGAAACACCATATATTTT.

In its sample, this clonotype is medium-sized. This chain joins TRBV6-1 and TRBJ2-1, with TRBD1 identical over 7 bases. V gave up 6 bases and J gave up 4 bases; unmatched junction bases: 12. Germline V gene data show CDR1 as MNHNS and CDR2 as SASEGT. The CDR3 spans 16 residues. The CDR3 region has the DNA TGTGCCAGCAGGACCACTGACAGGGCCTTATACAATGAGCAGTTCTTC. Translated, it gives CASRTTDRALYNEQFF.

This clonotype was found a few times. This CDR3 is CASSSYRGGGNPTTNYGYTF. CDR3 coding DNA: TGTGCCAGCAGTTCCTACAGGGGCGGTGGTAACCCCACTACTAACTATGGCTACACCTTC. The chain joins TRBV6-5 to TRBJ1-2; 7 nucleotides align to TRBD1. Germline-derived CDR1 and CDR2 are MNHEY and SVGAGI. Trimming cost V 4 bases and J 0 bases; bases outside gene matches: 20. The CDR3 runs 20 residues.

The CDR3 DNA reads TGTGCCAGCAGTGAGTTTGGACAGGGGGCCTACGAGCAGTACTTC. This sequence encodes CASSEFGQGAYEQYF. The J gene is TRBJ2-7, the V gene TRBV6-4; 10 bases map to TRBD1. From germline, CDR1 is MRHNA and CDR2 SNTAGT. This CDR3 comprises 15 residues. V trimming: 3 bases; J trimming: 2 bases; junction bases outside the gene matches: 4.

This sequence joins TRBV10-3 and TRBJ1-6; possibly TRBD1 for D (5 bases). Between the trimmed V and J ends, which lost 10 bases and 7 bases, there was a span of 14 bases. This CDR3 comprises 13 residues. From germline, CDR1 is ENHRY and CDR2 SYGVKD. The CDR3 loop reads CATSRQTNSPLHF. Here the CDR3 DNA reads TGTGCCACCTCACGACAGACAAATTCACCCCTCCACTTT.

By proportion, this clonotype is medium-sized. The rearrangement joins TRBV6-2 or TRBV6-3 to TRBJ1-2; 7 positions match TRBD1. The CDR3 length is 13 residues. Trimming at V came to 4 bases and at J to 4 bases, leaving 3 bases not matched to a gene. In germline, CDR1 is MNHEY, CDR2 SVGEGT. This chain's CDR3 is CASSSGQTYGYTF. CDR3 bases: TGTGCCAGCAGTTCGGGACAGACCTATGGCTACACCTTC.

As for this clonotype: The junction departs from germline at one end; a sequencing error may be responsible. This chain's CDR3 is CARHGGEAQETQYF. The CDR3 nucleotides are TGTGCCAGGCATGGGGGGGAGGCCCAAGAGACCCAGTATTTC. This chain connects TRBV7-8 to TRBJ2-1, with 7 bases aligning to TRBD2. This CDR3 contains 14 residues. Germline V gene lookup returns CDR1 SGHVS and CDR2 FQNEAQ.

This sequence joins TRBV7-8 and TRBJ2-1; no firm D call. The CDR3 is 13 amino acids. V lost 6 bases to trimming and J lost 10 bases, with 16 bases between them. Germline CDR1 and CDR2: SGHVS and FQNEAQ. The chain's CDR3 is CASRSGLSYEQFF. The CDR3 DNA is TGTGCCAGCAGGTCTGGTCTCTCCTACGAGCAGTTCTTC. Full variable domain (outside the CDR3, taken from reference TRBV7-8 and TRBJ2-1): GAGVSQSPRYKVAKRGQDVALRCDPISGHVSLFWYQQALGQGPEFLTYFQNEAQLDKSGLPSDRFFAERPEGSVSTLKIQRTQQEDSAVYLCASRSGLSYEQFFGPGTRLTVL.

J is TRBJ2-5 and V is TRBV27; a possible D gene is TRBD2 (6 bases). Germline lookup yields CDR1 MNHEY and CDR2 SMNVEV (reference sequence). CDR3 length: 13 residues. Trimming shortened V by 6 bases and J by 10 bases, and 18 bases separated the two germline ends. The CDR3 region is CASRGTCWEDQYF. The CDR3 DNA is TGTGCCAGCAGGGGGACGTGCTGGGAGGACCAGTACTTC.

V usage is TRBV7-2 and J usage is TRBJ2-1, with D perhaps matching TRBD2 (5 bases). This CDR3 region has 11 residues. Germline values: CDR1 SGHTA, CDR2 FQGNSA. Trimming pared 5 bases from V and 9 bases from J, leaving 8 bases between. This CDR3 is CASSPSTEQFF. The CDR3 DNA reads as TGTGCCAGCAGCCCTAGCACTGAGCAGTTCTTC.

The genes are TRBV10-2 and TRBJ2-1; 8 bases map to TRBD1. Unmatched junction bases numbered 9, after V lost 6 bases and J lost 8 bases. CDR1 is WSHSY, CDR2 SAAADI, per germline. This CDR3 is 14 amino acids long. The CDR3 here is CASRDSGQGDEQFF. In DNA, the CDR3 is TGCGCCAGCAGGGACAGCGGACAGGGTGATGAGCAGTTCTTC.

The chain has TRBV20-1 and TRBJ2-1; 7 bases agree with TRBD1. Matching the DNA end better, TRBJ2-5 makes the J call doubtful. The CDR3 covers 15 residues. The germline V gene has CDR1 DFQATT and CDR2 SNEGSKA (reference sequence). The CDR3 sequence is CSAGNRGRLLETQYF. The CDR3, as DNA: TGCAGTGCTGGGAACAGGGGAAGATTGTTGGAGACCCAGTACTTC.

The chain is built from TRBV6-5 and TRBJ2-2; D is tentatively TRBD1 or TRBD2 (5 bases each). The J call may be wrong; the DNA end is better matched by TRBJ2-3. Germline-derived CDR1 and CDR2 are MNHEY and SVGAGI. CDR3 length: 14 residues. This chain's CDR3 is CASTWDRNTEKQYF. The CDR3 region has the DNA TGTGCCAGCACTTGGGACCGAAACACAGAGAAGCAGTATTTT.

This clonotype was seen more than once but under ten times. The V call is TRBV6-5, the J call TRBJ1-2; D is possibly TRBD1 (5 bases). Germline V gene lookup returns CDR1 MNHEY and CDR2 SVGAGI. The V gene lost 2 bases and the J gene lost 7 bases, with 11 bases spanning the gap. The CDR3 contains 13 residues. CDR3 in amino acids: CASSYPRTFGYTF. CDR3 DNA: TGTGCCAGCAGTTACCCTCGGACATTTGGCTACACCTTC.

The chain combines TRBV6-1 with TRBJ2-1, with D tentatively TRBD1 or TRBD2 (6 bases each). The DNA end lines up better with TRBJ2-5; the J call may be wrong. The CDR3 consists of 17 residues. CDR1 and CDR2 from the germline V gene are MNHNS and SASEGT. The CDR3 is CASTGRGVRPGAYVQYF. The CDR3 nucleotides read TGTGCCAGCACCGGGAGAGGGGTACGTCCGGGGGCCTACGTCCAGTACTTC.

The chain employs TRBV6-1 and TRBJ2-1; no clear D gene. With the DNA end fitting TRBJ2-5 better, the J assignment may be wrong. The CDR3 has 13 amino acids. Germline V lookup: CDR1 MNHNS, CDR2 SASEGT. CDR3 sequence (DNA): TGTGCCACCAGGATGGATAGAAAAGAGACCCAGTACTTC. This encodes CATRMDRKETQYF.

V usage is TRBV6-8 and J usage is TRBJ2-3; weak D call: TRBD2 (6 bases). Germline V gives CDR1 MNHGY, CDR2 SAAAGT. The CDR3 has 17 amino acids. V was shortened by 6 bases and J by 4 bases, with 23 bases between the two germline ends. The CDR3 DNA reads TGTGCCAGCAGCTGCCCACCAGCGGTGCGGGGTGCAGATACGCAGTATTTT. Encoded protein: CASSCPPAVRGADTQYF.

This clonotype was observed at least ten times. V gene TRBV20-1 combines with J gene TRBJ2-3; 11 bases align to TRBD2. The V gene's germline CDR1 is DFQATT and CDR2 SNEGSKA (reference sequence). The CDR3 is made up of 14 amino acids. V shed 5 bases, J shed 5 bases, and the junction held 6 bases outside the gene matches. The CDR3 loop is CSADSGRAVDTQYF. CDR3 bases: TGCAGTGCTGATAGCGGGAGGGCCGTAGATACGCAGTATTTT.

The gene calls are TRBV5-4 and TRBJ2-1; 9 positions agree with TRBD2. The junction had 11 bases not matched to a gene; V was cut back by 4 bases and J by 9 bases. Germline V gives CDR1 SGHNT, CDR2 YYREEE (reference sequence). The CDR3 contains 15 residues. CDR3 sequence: CASSTSGLALGEQFF. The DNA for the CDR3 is TGTGCCAGCAGCACGTCGGGACTAGCCTTGGGTGAGCAGTTCTTC.